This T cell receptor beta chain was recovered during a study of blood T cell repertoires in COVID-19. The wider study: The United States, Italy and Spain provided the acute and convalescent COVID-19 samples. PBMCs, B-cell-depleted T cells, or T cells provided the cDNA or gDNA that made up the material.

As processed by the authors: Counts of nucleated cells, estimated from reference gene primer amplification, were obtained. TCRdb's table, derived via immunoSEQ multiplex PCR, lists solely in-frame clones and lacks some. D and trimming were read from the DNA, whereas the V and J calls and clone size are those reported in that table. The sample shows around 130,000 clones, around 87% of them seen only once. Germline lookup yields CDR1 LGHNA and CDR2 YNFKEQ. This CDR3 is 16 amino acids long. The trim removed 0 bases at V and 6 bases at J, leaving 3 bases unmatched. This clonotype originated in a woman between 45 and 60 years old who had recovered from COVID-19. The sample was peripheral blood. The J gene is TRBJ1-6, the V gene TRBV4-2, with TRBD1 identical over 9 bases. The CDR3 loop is CASSQEGGQGNSPLHF. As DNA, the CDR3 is TGTGCCAGCAGCCAAGAGGGGGGACAGGGTAATTCACCCCTCCACTTT.